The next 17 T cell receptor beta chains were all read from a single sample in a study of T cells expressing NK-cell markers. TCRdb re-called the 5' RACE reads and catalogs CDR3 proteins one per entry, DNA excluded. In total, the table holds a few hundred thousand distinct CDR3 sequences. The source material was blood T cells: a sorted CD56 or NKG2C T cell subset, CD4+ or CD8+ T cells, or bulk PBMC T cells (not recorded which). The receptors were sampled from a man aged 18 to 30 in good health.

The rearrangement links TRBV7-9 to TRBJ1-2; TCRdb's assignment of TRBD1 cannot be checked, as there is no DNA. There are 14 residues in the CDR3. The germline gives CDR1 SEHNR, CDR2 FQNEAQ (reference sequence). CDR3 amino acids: CASSPGGVSSGYTF.

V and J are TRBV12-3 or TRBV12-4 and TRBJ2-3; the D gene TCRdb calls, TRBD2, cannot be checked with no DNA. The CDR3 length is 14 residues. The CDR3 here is CASTDYQDTDTQYF.

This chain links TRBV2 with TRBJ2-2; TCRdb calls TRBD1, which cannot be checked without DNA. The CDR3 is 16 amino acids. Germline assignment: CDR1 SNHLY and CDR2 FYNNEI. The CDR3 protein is CASSEAGTGITGELFF.

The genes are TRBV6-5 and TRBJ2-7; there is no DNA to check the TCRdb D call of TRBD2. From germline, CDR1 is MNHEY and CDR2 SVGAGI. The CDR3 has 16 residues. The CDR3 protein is CASSYSAGLAGLIEYF.

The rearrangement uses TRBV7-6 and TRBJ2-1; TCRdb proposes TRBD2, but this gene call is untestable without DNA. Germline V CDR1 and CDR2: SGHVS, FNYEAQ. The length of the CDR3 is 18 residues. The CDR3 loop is CASSLAWPSGREGNEQFF.

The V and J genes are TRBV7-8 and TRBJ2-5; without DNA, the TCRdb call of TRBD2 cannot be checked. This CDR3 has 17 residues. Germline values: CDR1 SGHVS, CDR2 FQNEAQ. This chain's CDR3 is CASSERGAGGRGETQYF.

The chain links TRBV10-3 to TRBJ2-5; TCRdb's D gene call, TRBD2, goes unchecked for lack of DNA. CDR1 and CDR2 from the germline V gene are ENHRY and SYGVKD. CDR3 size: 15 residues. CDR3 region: CAISVIADLQETQYF.

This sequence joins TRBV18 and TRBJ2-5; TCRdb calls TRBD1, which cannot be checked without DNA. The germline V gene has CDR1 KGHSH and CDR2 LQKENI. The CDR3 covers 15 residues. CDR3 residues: CASSPQQGFQETQYF. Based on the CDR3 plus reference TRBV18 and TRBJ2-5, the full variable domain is NAGVMQNPRHLVRRRGQEARLRCSPMKGHSHVYWYRQLPEEGLKFMVYLQKENIIDESGMPKERFSAEFPKEGPSILRIQQVVRGDSAAYFCASSPQQGFQETQYFGPGTRLLVL.

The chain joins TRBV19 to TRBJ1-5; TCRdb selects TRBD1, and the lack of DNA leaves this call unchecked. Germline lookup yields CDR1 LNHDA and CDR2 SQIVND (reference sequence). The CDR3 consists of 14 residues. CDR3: CASSIEGAASPQHF. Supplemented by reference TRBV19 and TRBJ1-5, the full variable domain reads DGGITQSPKYLFRKEGQNVTLSCEQNLNHDAMYWYRQDPGQGLRLIYYSQIVNDFQKGDIAEGYSVSREKKESFPLTVTSAQKNPTAFYLCASSIEGAASPQHFGDGTRLSIL.

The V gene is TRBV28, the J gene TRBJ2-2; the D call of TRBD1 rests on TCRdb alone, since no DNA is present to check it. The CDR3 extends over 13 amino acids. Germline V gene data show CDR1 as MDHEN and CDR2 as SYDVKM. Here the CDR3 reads CASSLGPPKGLFF.

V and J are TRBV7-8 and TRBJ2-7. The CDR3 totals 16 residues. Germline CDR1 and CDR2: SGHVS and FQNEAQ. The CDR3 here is CASSAGTTFRTYEQYF. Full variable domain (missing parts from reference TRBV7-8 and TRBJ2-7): GAGVSQSPRYKVAKRGQDVALRCDPISGHVSLFWYQQALGQGPEFLTYFQNEAQLDKSGLPSDRFFAERPEGSVSTLKIQRTQQEDSAVYLCASSAGTTFRTYEQYFGPGTRLTVT.

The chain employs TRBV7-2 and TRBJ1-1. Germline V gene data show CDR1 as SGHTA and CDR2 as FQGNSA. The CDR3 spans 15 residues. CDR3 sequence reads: CASSLEAGRRTEAFF.

This CDR3 reads CASGLGSGSAGELFF. This sequence joins TRBV12-5 and TRBJ2-2; TCRdb names TRBD1, which stays unverified in the absence of DNA. The V gene's germline CDR1 is LGHNT and CDR2 FRNRAP. The CDR3 extends over 15 amino acids.

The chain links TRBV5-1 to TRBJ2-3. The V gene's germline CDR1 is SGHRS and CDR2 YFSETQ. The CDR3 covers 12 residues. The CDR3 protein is CASSFLTDTQYF.

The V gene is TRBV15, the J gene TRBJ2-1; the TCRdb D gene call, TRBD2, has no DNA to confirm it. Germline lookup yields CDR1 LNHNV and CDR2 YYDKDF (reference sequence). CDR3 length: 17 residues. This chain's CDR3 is CATSRDRDFGALNEQFF. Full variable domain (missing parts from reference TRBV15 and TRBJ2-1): DAMVIQNPRYQVTQFGKPVTLSCSQTLNHNVMYWYQQKSSQAPKLLFHYYDKDFNNEADTPDNFQSRRPNTSFCFLDIRSPGLGDTAMYLCATSRDRDFGALNEQFFGPGTRLTVL.

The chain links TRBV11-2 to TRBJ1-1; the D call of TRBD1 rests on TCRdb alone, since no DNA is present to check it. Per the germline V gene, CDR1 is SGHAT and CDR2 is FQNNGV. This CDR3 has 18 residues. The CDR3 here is CASSAYRDRVLKNTEAFF.

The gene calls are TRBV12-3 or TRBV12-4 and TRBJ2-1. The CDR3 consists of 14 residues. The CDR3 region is CASSLLQSYNEQFF.